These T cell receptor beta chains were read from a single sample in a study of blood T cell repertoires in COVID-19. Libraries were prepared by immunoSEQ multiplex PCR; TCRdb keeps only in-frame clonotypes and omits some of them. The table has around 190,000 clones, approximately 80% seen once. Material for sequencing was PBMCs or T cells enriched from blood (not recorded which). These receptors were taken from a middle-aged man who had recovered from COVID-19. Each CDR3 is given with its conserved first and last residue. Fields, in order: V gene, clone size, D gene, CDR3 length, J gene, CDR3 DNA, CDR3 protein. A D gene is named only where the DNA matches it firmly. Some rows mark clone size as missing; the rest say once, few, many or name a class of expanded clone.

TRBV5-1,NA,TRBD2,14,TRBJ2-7,TGCGCCAGCAGCTTGGCCGGGGGGAGCTACGAGCAGTACTTC,CASSLAGGSYEQYF
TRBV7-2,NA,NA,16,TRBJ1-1,TGTGCCAGCAGCAAGTCCTACAGGTTTGAGGTCACTGAAGCTTTCTTT,CASSKSYRFEVTEAFF
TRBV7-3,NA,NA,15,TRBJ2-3,TGTGCCAGCAGCCCCCTGGGAGGAAACACAGATACGCAGTATTTT,CASSPLGGNTDTQYF
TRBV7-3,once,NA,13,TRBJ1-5,TGTGCCAGCAGCCCCGACAGAAATCAGCCCCAGCATTTT,CASSPDRNQPQHF
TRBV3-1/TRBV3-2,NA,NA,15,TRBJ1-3,TGTGCCAGCAGCCTTCACGGGGATTTAAGGAACACCATATATTTT,CASSLHGDLRNTIYF
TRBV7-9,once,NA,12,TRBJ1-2,TGTGCCAGCAGCCCTGGCAGGCATGGCTACACCTTC,CASSPGRHGYTF
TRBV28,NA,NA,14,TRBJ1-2,TGTGCCAGCAGTCTTGACAGGAACATCTATGGCTACACCTTC,CASSLDRNIYGYTF
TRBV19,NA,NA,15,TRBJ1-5,TGTGCCAGTAGTCTCTCGGGATATAGCAATCAGCCCCAGCATTTT,CASSLSGYSNQPQHF
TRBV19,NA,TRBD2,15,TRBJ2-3,TGTGCCAGTAAAGCTAGCGGGGATAGCACAGATACGCAGTATTTT,CASKASGDSTDTQYF
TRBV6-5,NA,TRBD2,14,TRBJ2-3,TGTGCCAGCAGCGCAGCGGGAGGAGGGGATACGCAGTATTTT,CASSAAGGGDTQYF
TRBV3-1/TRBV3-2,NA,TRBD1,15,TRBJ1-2,TGTGCCAGCAGCCAAGGTACAGGGGGCAGCTATGGCTACACCTTC,CASSQGTGGSYGYTF
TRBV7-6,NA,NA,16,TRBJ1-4,TGTGCCAGCAGCTTAAGCGGCGGCCTACGGAATGAAAAACTGTTTTTT,CASSLSGGLRNEKLFF
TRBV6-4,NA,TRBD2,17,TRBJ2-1,TGTGCCAGCAGTGCAAACCCAGCGGGAGGAGGATACAATGAGCAGTTCTTC,CASSANPAGGGYNEQFF
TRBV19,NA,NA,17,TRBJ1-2,TGTGCCAGTAGTACACCCTTGGACAGAGCCTTTAACTATGGCTACACCTTC,CASSTPLDRAFNYGYTF
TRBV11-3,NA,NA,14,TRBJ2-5,TGTGCCAGCAGCCCCAATCCACATCAAGAGACCCAGTACTTC,CASSPNPHQETQYF
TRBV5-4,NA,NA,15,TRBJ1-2,TGTGCCAGCAGTTACTGGAGGCGGGAGAACTATGGCTACACCTTC,CASSYWRRENYGYTF
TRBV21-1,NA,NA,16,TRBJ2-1,TGTGCCAGCAGCAAAGCGCCGCGGGAGCCCTACAATGAGCAGTTCTTC,CASSKAPREPYNEQFF
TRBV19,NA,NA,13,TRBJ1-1,TGTGCCGTCTTGACCAGGCTGAACACTGAAGCTTTCTTT,CAVLTRLNTEAFF